This passage covers 21 T cell receptor beta chains from one sample sequenced in a study of cytomegalovirus exposure and HLA in healthy donors. 13 Jbeta primers and 60 Vbeta primers were used for the PCR. Produced via immunoSEQ multiplex PCR; TCRdb's table is partial and in-frame only. The sample carries more than 85,000 clones, over 80% recorded once. The sequenced material came from PBMCs. Receptor source: a man between 40 and 49 years old in good health and CMV-seronegative.

The rearrangement uses TRBV18 and TRBJ1-3, with 8 bases lining up with TRBD1. The CDR3 spans 18 residues. Trimming removed 3 bases from V and 0 bases from J; junction bases left unmatched: 10. Germline V gives CDR1 KGHSH, CDR2 LQKENI. The CDR3 sequence: CASSPRTGNDFSGNTIYF. For the CDR3, the DNA is TGTGCCAGCTCACCCCGGACAGGGAATGACTTCTCTGGAAACACCATATATTTT.

CDR3 protein: CASSVDRGSLGEQYF. The CDR3 bases are TGTGCCAGCAGCGTAGACAGGGGATCCCTTGGCGAGCAGTACTTC. The chain couples TRBV9 to TRBJ2-7; 7 nucleotides align to TRBD1. Trimming took 0 bases from V and 6 from J; bases not matched to a gene: 9. Germline V gene data show CDR1 as SGDLS and CDR2 as YYNGEE. The CDR3 covers 15 residues.

The chain has TRBV7-9 and TRBJ2-1, with 13 bases that match TRBD2. This CDR3 region has 16 residues. Germline CDR1 and CDR2: SEHNR and FQNEAQ (reference sequence). The V and J ends lost 5 bases and 7 bases, in that order; junction bases with no gene match: 8. CDR3 in DNA: TGTGCCAGCAGCGGTGGACTAGCGGGGGACGTAAATGAGCAGTTCTTC. Translating it yields CASSGGLAGDVNEQFF. The whole variable domain, remainder taken from reference TRBV7-9 and TRBJ2-1, is DTGVSQNPRHKITKRGQNVTFRCDPISEHNRLYWYRQTLGQGPEFLTYFQNEAQLEKSRLLSDRFSAERPKGSFSTLEIQRTEQGDSAMYLCASSGGLAGDVNEQFFGPGTRLTVL.

The chain has TRBV11-2 and TRBJ1-1, with D perhaps TRBD1 (5 bases). The V gene's germline CDR1 is SGHAT and CDR2 FQNNGV. The CDR3 is 14 residues long. The ends were cut back, 1 base at V and 11 bases at J, with 17 bases in the middle. The CDR3 DNA is TGTGCCAGCAGCTTAGCGGCGCGGGGGAATATGGCTTTCTTT. Its translation: CASSLAARGNMAFF.

This clone was seen more than once but under ten times. This chain joins TRBV6-1 and TRBJ1-2, with D perhaps matching TRBD1 (5 bases). From germline, CDR1 is MNHNS and CDR2 SASEGT. The CDR3 has 15 amino acids. Trimming stripped 2 bases from V and 8 bases from J, with 18 bases between. CDR3 residues: CASSESITGEGGYTF. DNA for the CDR3: TGTGCCAGCAGTGAAAGTATAACGGGGGAAGGAGGCTACACCTTC.

The genes are TRBV5-1 and TRBJ2-3; 8 bases agree with TRBD1. The CDR3 consists of 17 residues. V shed 1 base and J 4 bases; nucleotides not matched to a gene: 11. CDR1 and CDR2 from the germline V gene are SGHRS and YFSETQ. The CDR3: CASSLRTGTGGADTQYF. DNA of the CDR3: TGCGCCAGCAGCTTGAGGACGGGGACAGGTGGGGCAGATACGCAGTATTTT.

In this sample, this clone turned up a few times. The genes are TRBV2 and TRBJ2-7; 7 nucleotides line up with TRBD1. CDR1 SNHLY and CDR2 FYNNEI come from the germline V gene. The CDR3 extends over 15 amino acids. After removal of 6 bases from V and 7 bases from J, the junction contained 15 bases not matched to a gene. The chain's CDR3 is CASRGHRGRPGEQYF. DNA for the CDR3: TGTGCCAGCAGAGGCCACAGGGGCCGGCCGGGAGAGCAGTACTTC.

About this clone: At one of its ends the junction is not consistent with the germline gene, which may arise from a read error. The chain links TRBV11-1 to TRBJ1-6; D ambiguous. Germline V lookup: CDR1 SGHAT, CDR2 FQDESV (reference sequence). The CDR3 length is 15 residues. The CDR3 DNA reads as TGTGCCGGCAGCTTAGCCAATCTGATGAGTTCACCCCTCCACTTT. It specifies CAGSLANLMSSPLHF. The full variable domain, rest sourced from reference TRBV11-1 and TRBJ1-6, is EAEVAQSPRYKITEKSQAVAFWCDPISGHATLYWYRQILGQGPELLVQFQDESVVDDSQLPKDRFSAERLKGVDSTLKIQPAELGDSAMYLCAGSLANLMSSPLHFGNGTRLTVT.

The J gene is TRBJ1-4, the V gene TRBV5-1, with D possibly matching TRBD1 (5 bases). Germline lookup yields CDR1 SGHRS and CDR2 YFSETQ. Trimming removed 5 bases from V and 4 bases from J, with 21 bases in between. CDR3 length equals 17 residues. In nucleotides, the CDR3 is TGCGCCAGCAGTTTCGTCCCCTCAGGGTTTGGTAATGAAAAACTGTTTTTT. It codes for CASSFVPSGFGNEKLFF. The complete variable domain, with remaining parts taken from reference TRBV5-1 and TRBJ1-4, reads KAGVTQTPRYLIKTRGQQVTLSCSPISGHRSVSWYQQTPGQGLQFLFEYFSETQRNKGNFPGRFSGRQFSNSRSEMNVSTLELGDSALYLCASSFVPSGFGNEKLFFGSGTQLSVL.

The V call is TRBV7-2, the J call TRBJ2-7, with a weak D call TRBD1 (6 bases). The CDR3 loop spans 14 amino acids. Trimming stripped 7 bases from V and 0 bases from J, with 13 bases between. From germline, CDR1 is SGHTA and CDR2 FQGNSA. The CDR3 loop is CASTRTASSYEQYF. DNA for the CDR3: TGTGCCAGCACCAGGACAGCTAGCTCCTACGAGCAGTACTTC.

CDR3: CASSSWSPASNQPQHF. CDR3 sequence (DNA): TGTGCCAGCAGTTCCTGGTCCCCAGCGAGCAATCAGCCCCAGCATTTT. The gene calls are TRBV6-6 and TRBJ1-5, with D uncertain. The CDR3 length is 16 residues. The V gene lost 4 bases and the J gene lost 1 base, with 14 bases spanning the gap. The V gene's germline CDR1 is MNHNY and CDR2 SVGAGI (reference sequence).

The chain combines TRBV5-1 with TRBJ1-1; 9 bases align to TRBD1. CDR3 length: 13 residues. From germline, CDR1 is SGHRS and CDR2 YFSETQ. The V gene end was trimmed by 4 bases and the J gene end by 4 bases; junction bases not matched to a gene: 2. CDR3 sequence: CASSPGQGTEAFF. CDR3 bases: TGCGCCAGCAGCCCGGGACAGGGCACTGAAGCTTTCTTT.

V usage is TRBV27 and J usage is TRBJ2-7, with D possibly matching TRBD1 (5 bases). The CDR3 extends over 13 amino acids. V was shortened by 3 bases and J by 3 bases, with 9 bases between the two germline ends. Germline V lookup: CDR1 MNHEY, CDR2 SMNVEV (reference sequence). DNA of the CDR3: TGTGCCAGCAGTTTCGGGCAGGGCTACGAGCAGTACTTC. It is translated as CASSFGQGYEQYF.

The V call is TRBV27, the J call TRBJ1-5; D perhaps matches TRBD1 (6 bases). CDR1 and CDR2 from the germline V gene are MNHEY and SMNVEV (reference sequence). The germline V and J ends were trimmed by 3 bases and 2 bases, with 8 bases remaining between them. The CDR3 contains 14 residues. CDR3 bases: TGTGCCAGCAGTTTCAGGGGTCGCAATCAGCCCCAGCATTTT. It is translated as CASSFRGRNQPQHF.

This chain uses TRBV21-1 with TRBJ2-5; TRBD1, the D gene given by the table, was not confirmed from the DNA. TRBV21-1 counts as a pseudogene. The CDR3 is 15 residues long. The CDR3 nucleotides read TGTGCCAGCAGCAACCGGGACAGGGGTAGAGAGACCCAGTACTTC. Protein: CASSNRDRGRETQYF.

This chain joins TRBV30 and TRBJ1-2; 7 positions match TRBD1. This CDR3 has 11 residues. Germline CDR1 and CDR2: GTSNPN and SVGIG (reference sequence). Germline trimming cut 1 base from V and 7 bases from J; bases unmatched to any gene: 0. The CDR3 reads CAWSDRGGYTF. CDR3 coding DNA: TGTGCCTGGAGTGACAGGGGTGGCTACACCTTC.

This chain uses TRBV19 with TRBJ1-6; no clear D. CDR3 size: 14 residues. Germline lookup yields CDR1 LNHDA and CDR2 SQIVND (reference sequence). Trimming pared 3 bases from V and 12 bases from J, leaving 15 bases between. The CDR3 here is CASSISGSGRPLHF. The CDR3 DNA sequence: TGTGCCAGTAGTATTTCTGGCAGCGGACGACCCCTCCACTTT.

Notes on this clone: The same CDR3 can be traced to other DNA sequences in this sample. The chain has TRBV6-6 and TRBJ1-2, with 9 nucleotides matching TRBD1. With V trimmed by 0 bases and J by 7 bases, 6 bases remained unmatched. The germline gives CDR1 MNHNY, CDR2 SVGAGI (reference sequence). The CDR3 totals 15 residues. The CDR3 DNA is TGTGCCAGCAGTTACTCGGCCGACAGGGGGATTGGCTACACCTTC. This translates into CASSYSADRGIGYTF.

This clone was picked up one time. This rearrangement joins TRBV7-2 to TRBJ1-3; 7 bases match TRBD1. Trimming at V came to 7 bases and at J to 4 bases, leaving 13 bases not matched to a gene. The V gene's germline CDR1 is SGHTA and CDR2 FQGNSA. The length of the CDR3 is 16 residues. The DNA for the CDR3 is TGTGCCAGCACCCTCGGACAGGTCGGCCAGGGAAACACCATATATTTT. Translation gives CASTLGQVGQGNTIYF.

In its sample, this clone was seen once. This chain uses TRBV28 with TRBJ1-6; D is uncertain. This CDR3 spans 15 amino acids. From germline, CDR1 is MDHEN and CDR2 SYDVKM. V was trimmed by 7 bases and J by 7 bases, leaving 17 bases between them. The CDR3 nucleotides are TGTGCCAGCACCGAACCCGGGGAACCCAATTCACCCCTCCACTTT. Amino acids: CASTEPGEPNSPLHF.

V usage is TRBV5-1 and J usage is TRBJ2-7; 10 nucleotides align to TRBD2. With 4 bases clipped from V and 6 bases from J, the junction kept 10 bases outside the gene matches. Per the germline V gene, CDR1 is SGHRS and CDR2 is YFSETQ. The CDR3 consists of 15 residues. The CDR3 reads CASSTQRGGRSEQYF. The CDR3 DNA reads as TGCGCCAGCAGCACCCAGCGGGGGGGCAGGAGCGAGCAGTACTTC.